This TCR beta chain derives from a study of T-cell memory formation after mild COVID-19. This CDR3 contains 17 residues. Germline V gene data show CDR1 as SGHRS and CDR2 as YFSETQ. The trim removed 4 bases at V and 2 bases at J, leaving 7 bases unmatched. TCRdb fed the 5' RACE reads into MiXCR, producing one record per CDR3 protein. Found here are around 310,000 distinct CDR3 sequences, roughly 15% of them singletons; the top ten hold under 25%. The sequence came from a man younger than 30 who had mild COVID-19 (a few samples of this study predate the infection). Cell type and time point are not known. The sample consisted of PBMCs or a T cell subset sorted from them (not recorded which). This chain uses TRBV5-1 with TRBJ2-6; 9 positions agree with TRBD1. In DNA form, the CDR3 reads TGCGCCAGCAGCGCCGGACAGGGGCTAACTGGGGCCAACGTCCTGACTTTC. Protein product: CASSAGQGLTGANVLTF.